This entry lists 23 T cell receptor beta chains sequenced from one sample in a study of cytomegalovirus exposure and HLA in healthy donors. The PCR had 60 Vbeta and 13 Jbeta primers. Only in-frame clones appear in the TCRdb table, and some are missing; sequencing was by immunoSEQ multiplex PCR. The sample has around 100,000 clones; approximately 58% are singletons. Sequences were obtained from PBMCs. The source is a woman aged 25 to 39 in good health and CMV-seronegative.

This clone was recorded a few times. This chain uses TRBV15 with TRBJ2-1, with 7 positions matching TRBD1. The CDR3 consists of 15 residues. Trimming at V came to 5 bases and at J to 0 bases, leaving 4 bases not matched to a gene. The germline gives CDR1 LNHNV, CDR2 YYDKDF (reference sequence). CDR3 amino acids: CATSLRQGSYNEQFF. Here the CDR3 DNA reads TGTGCCACCAGCTTACGACAGGGCTCCTACAATGAGCAGTTCTTC.

The CDR3 coding sequence is TGTGCCAGCAACACCCCGGGACAGGGGACCGGGGAGCTGTTTTTT. Its protein product is CASNTPGQGTGELFF. This chain uses TRBV7-2 with TRBJ2-2; 10 bases are a match to TRBD1. After removal of 7 bases from V and 5 bases from J, the junction contained 7 bases not matched to a gene. The V gene's germline CDR1 is SGHTA and CDR2 FQGNSA. The CDR3 contains 15 residues.

The V and J genes are TRBV19 and TRBJ1-6, with D hard to call. Trimming removed 4 bases at V and 8 bases at J, with 15 bases between. This CDR3 contains 15 residues. Germline-derived CDR1 and CDR2 are LNHDA and SQIVND (reference sequence). The CDR3 sequence is CASSSGVRRDSPLHF. The CDR3 DNA reads as TGTGCCAGTAGTAGTGGGGTCAGGCGGGATTCACCCCTCCACTTT.

This clone appeared a few times. The genes are TRBV28 and TRBJ1-5; unclear D gene. This CDR3 is built from 13 residues. In germline, CDR1 is MDHEN, CDR2 SYDVKM. Trimming cost V 4 bases and J 1 base, with 5 bases left between them. The CDR3 is CASSSGSNQPQHF. CDR3 sequence (DNA): TGTGCCAGCAGTTCCGGGAGCAATCAGCCCCAGCATTTT. Together with reference TRBV28 and TRBJ1-5, the CDR3 gives the full variable domain: DVKVTQSSRYLVKRTGEKVFLECVQDMDHENMFWYRQDPGLGLRLIYFSYDVKMKEKGDIPEGYSVSREKKERFSLILESASTNQTSMYLCASSSGSNQPQHFGDGTRLSIL.

V is TRBV6-5 and J is TRBJ2-7; 8 bases match TRBD1. CDR1 and CDR2 (germline): MNHEY, SVGAGI. The CDR3 spans 15 residues. Trimming cost V 0 bases and J 0 bases; bases outside gene matches: 1. The DNA for the CDR3 is TGTGCCAGCAGTTACTCACAGGGGGGCTCCTACGAGCAGTACTTC. This encodes CASSYSQGGSYEQYF.

This clone was detected only a few times. V is TRBV7-3 and J is TRBJ2-3; D gene uncertain. Germline CDR1 reads SGHTA; CDR2 reads FQGTGA. V was pared by 5 bases and J by 1 base, with 13 bases between. CDR3 length equals 15 residues. CDR3 nucleotide sequence: TGTGCCAGCAGCCATCCGGCAGGCGGCACAGATACGCAGTATTTT. Translated: CASSHPAGGTDTQYF.

This clone came up once. The J gene is TRBJ2-6, the V gene TRBV15; tentative D call: TRBD1 (5 bases). V lost 1 base, J lost 4 bases, and 11 bases lay in between. The V gene's germline CDR1 is LNHNV and CDR2 YYDKDF (reference sequence). The CDR3 contains 16 residues. The CDR3 DNA reads TGTGCCACCAGCAGAGTAAGGGGAACCGGGGCCAACGTCCTGACTTTC. This translates into CATSRVRGTGANVLTF.

V usage is TRBV5-1 and J usage is TRBJ2-1; D is unresolved. CDR3 length: 15 residues. Germline lookup yields CDR1 SGHRS and CDR2 YFSETQ. The V end lost 0 bases, the J end lost 0 bases, and 7 bases lay between the germline ends. CDR3 DNA: TGCGCCAGCAGCTTGGTCGCCAGCTCCTACAATGAGCAGTTCTTC. Its translation is CASSLVASSYNEQFF.

In this sample, this clone turned up a few times. This rearrangement joins TRBV5-4 to TRBJ1-2, with D hard to call. The CDR3 runs 13 residues. V lost 0 bases, J lost 2 bases, and 5 bases lay in between. Germline lookup yields CDR1 SGHNT and CDR2 YYREEE (reference sequence). CDR3 in amino acids: CASSLDANYGYTF. DNA for the CDR3: TGTGCCAGCAGCTTGGATGCGAACTATGGCTACACCTTC.

The chain recombines TRBV11-3 with TRBJ2-1; perhaps TRBD1 as D (6 bases). Trimming took off 0 bases at V and 7 bases at J, with 13 bases between the two ends. CDR1 is SGHNT and CDR2 is YENEEA in the germline V gene. This CDR3 has 15 amino acids. The CDR3: CASSLDPQRGNEQFF. DNA of the CDR3: TGTGCCAGCAGCTTAGACCCCCAAAGGGGGAATGAGCAGTTCTTC.

The V and J genes are TRBV5-6 and TRBJ2-5; D gene unclear. The CDR3 sequence is 13 residues long. Germline V CDR1 and CDR2: SGHDT, YYEEEE. Trimming removed 0 bases from V and 2 bases from J, with 5 bases in between. The DNA for the CDR3 is TGTGCCAGCAGCTTGGGACTGCAAGAGACCCAGTACTTC. It translates to CASSLGLQETQYF.

V usage is TRBV2 and J usage is TRBJ1-1, with no clear D. This CDR3 region has 13 residues. Germline-derived CDR1 and CDR2 are SNHLY and FYNNEI. Trimming took 6 bases from V and 0 from J, leaving 8 bases between them. The CDR3 reads CASRLQVNTEAFF. DNA of the CDR3: TGTGCCAGCAGACTACAAGTGAACACTGAAGCTTTCTTT.

This chain connects TRBV20-1 to TRBJ2-1, with a weak D call TRBD2 (6 bases). Trimming took 6 bases from V and 12 from J, leaving 15 bases between them. There are 11 residues in the CDR3. The germline V gene encodes CDR1 DFQATT and CDR2 SNEGSKA (reference sequence). The CDR3 DNA reads TGCAGTGCCGAGATAAGGGGAGGGCAGTTCTTC. Amino acid sequence: CSAEIRGGQFF.

The chain joins TRBV27 to TRBJ2-7; 7 positions agree with TRBD2. This CDR3 has 17 amino acids. Germline lookup yields CDR1 MNHEY and CDR2 SMNVEV (reference sequence). The CDR3 DNA follows: TGTACGGCCGCAAGGAACGGAGGGAGGGGCAAGTCCTACGAGCAGTACTTC. Its translation is CTAARNGGRGKSYEQYF.

In this sample, this clone turned up a few times. The chain recombines TRBV6-1 with TRBJ2-5; TRBD1 matches 7 bases. This CDR3 contains 14 residues. V gave up 8 bases and J gave up 0 bases; unmatched junction bases: 6. Looked up from germline, CDR1 is MNHNS and CDR2 is SASEGT. Here the CDR3 reads CASRRGQNQETQYF. In DNA, the CDR3 is TGTGCCAGCCGAAGGGGACAGAACCAAGAGACCCAGTACTTC.

In regard to this clone: A read error may account for a junction end that differs from germline. This chain's CDR3 is CTSSEYQGDNQPQHF. The CDR3, as DNA: TGTACCAGCAGTGAATACCAGGGGGACAATCAGCCCCAGCATTTT. The gene calls are TRBV6-1 and TRBJ1-5; 7 positions match TRBD1. Germline loops: CDR1 MNHNS, CDR2 SASEGT. The CDR3 consists of 15 residues.

V gene TRBV7-9 combines with J gene TRBJ1-2; D not certain. From germline, CDR1 is SEHNR and CDR2 FQNEAQ (reference sequence). Trimming cost V 4 bases and J 6 bases, with 9 bases left between them. The CDR3 is 12 amino acids. This chain's CDR3 is CASSSVSHGYTF. CDR3 nucleotide sequence: TGTGCCAGCAGCTCAGTTTCGCATGGCTACACCTTC.

This chain connects TRBV7-9 to TRBJ2-1; 10 nucleotides align to TRBD2. The V gene end was trimmed by 5 bases and the J gene end by 1 base; junction bases not matched to a gene: 5. Germline V gene data show CDR1 as SEHNR and CDR2 as FQNEAQ (reference sequence). The CDR3 has 16 amino acids. CDR3 amino acids: CASSIRLAGSYNEQFF. The CDR3, as DNA: TGTGCCAGCAGCATCAGACTAGCGGGTTCCTACAATGAGCAGTTCTTC.

The chain has TRBV6-5 and TRBJ1-4, with D possibly being TRBD1 (6 bases). CDR1 is MNHEY, CDR2 SVGAGI, per germline. There are 15 residues in the CDR3. Trimming shortened V by 2 bases and J by 8 bases, and 15 bases separated the two germline ends. CDR3 sequence: CASSYLDSGREKLFF. CDR3 DNA: TGTGCCAGCAGTTACCTGGACAGCGGGAGGGAAAAACTGTTTTTT.

This chain links TRBV6-5 with TRBJ2-3, with D perhaps matching TRBD1 (6 bases). The CDR3 has 14 residues. V was shortened by 5 bases and J by 2 bases, with 11 bases between the two germline ends. Germline V gene data show CDR1 as MNHEY and CDR2 as SVGAGI. The CDR3 sequence is CASSRNRDTDTQYF. In DNA, the CDR3 is TGTGCCAGCAGTCGGAACAGGGACACAGATACGCAGTATTTT.

This clone was observed a few times. This sequence joins TRBV28 and TRBJ2-3; D is unresolved. The V end lost 3 bases, the J end lost 4 bases, and 11 bases lay between the germline ends. This CDR3 has 14 amino acids. Per germline, CDR1 MDHEN and CDR2 SYDVKM. CDR3 residues: CASSFWARPDTQYF. In nucleotides, the CDR3 is TGTGCCAGCAGTTTCTGGGCCCGTCCAGATACGCAGTATTTT.

This clone was recorded once. The rearrangement links TRBV6-6 to TRBJ2-1, with TRBD1 matching over 9 bases. CDR3 length: 16 residues. V lost 5 bases and J lost 3; bases outside the gene matches: 8. Germline V gives CDR1 MNHNY, CDR2 SVGAGI (reference sequence). CDR3 in amino acids: CASSGGGTGRYNEQFF. The CDR3 coding sequence is TGTGCCAGCAGTGGGGGCGGGACAGGGCGCTACAATGAGCAGTTCTTC.

This rearrangement joins TRBV5-4 to TRBJ1-1; possible D gene TRBD1, 5 bases. The V gene's germline CDR1 is SGHNT and CDR2 YYREEE (reference sequence). The length of the CDR3 is 14 residues. V was clipped by 2 bases and J by 1 base, with 9 bases between them. The CDR3, as DNA: TGTGCCAGCAGCTTTCCTACAGGGAACACTGAAGCTTTCTTT. This encodes CASSFPTGNTEAFF. Full variable domain (rest looked up from reference TRBV5-4 and TRBJ1-1): ETGVTQSPTHLIKTRGQQVTLRCSSQSGHNTVSWYQQALGQGPQFIFQYYREEENGRGNFPPRFSGLQFPNYSSELNVNALELDDSALYLCASSFPTGNTEAFFGQGTRLTVV.